This TCR beta chain was identified in a study of CD8+CD57+ T cells in acquired aplastic anemia. For the study at large: Mean DNA quantity obtained from sorted CD4+ and CD8+ cells was 3 to 3.5 ug.

Investigators profiled TCR beta VDJ and CDR3 from genomic DNA template. TCRdb itself ran the reads through MiXCR, one entry per CDR3 protein. The data hold some 190,000 distinct CDR3 sequences, with around 45% observed a single time. Worth noting for this clonotype: What it binds is unknown.

Study findings and constraints: Patients and controls shared under 35 CD8+ CDR3 sequences, highly expressed in patients. Patients showed no significant difference from controls in CD8+ Simpson's diversity.

Sequences were obtained from sorted CD4+, CD8+, or CD8+CD57+ T cells (not recorded which) from PBMCs. The sequence derives from a human donor in good health.

This chain's CDR3 is CASSSLAGAYYEQYF. The DNA for the CDR3 is TGTGCCAGCAGCTCCTTAGCGGGCGCGTACTACGAGCAGTACTTC. V gene TRBV28 combines with J gene TRBJ2-7; the match to TRBD2 covers 7 bases. The CDR3 spans 15 residues. Trimming at V came to 6 bases and at J to 3 bases, leaving 11 bases not matched to a gene. Germline V gene lookup returns CDR1 MDHEN and CDR2 SYDVKM.